Following are 12 T cell receptor beta chains from one sample sequenced in a study of OX40 agonist ivuxolimab in advanced cancers. The assay was immunoSEQ multiplex PCR, and TCRdb's table has in-frame clones only and misses some. The sample comprises 65,000 to 95,000 clones, roughly nine tenths of which are singletons, and roughly 0.2% rests with the top ten. Sequencing was performed on CD4+ or CD8+ T cells sorted from blood, taken in a trial of the OX40 agonist ivuxolimab. These receptors all come from an adult with an advanced solid tumor such as melanoma, head and neck, liver or kidney cancer.

The CDR3 bases are TGTGCCAGCAGCTTAGTGGGCGGGAGGCCCGGCTACGAGCAGTACTTC. It codes for CASSLVGGRPGYEQYF. The chain is built from TRBV7-9 and TRBJ2-7, with 8 positions matching TRBD2. Per germline, CDR1 SEHNR and CDR2 FQNEAQ (reference sequence). The CDR3 runs to 16 residues. V lost 1 base to trimming and J lost 3 bases; unmatched junction nucleotides: 8.

The chain is built from TRBV2 and TRBJ2-1; 10 bases match TRBD2. Looked up from germline, CDR1 is SNHLY and CDR2 is FYNNEI. V shed 6 bases and J 6 bases; nucleotides not matched to a gene: 5. The CDR3 loop spans 14 amino acids. The CDR3 DNA is TGTGCCAGCAGGGTAGCGGGGGGTCCCAATGAGCAGTTCTTC. Its translation is CASRVAGGPNEQFF.

The chain joins TRBV7-9 to TRBJ2-3; no definite D call. Between the trimmed V and J ends, which lost 3 bases and 7 bases, there was a span of 2 bases. The CDR3 consists of 10 residues. Germline CDR1 SEHNR, CDR2 FQNEAQ (reference sequence). CDR3 bases: TGTGCCAGCAGCTTTAATACGCAGTATTTT. This codes for CASSFNTQYF.

This chain links TRBV18 with TRBJ2-3; D is ambiguous. Trimming pared 3 bases from V and 6 bases from J, leaving 13 bases between. Per germline, CDR1 KGHSH and CDR2 LQKENI. This CDR3 has 14 amino acids. CDR3: CASSPTETGDTQYF. CDR3 nucleotides: TGTGCCAGCTCACCTACAGAGACCGGGGATACGCAGTATTTT.

The chain has TRBV2 and TRBJ2-5; D call uncertain. With 5 bases removed from V and 4 bases from J, the gap between germline ends came to 5 bases. Germline-derived CDR1 and CDR2 are SNHLY and FYNNEI. CDR3 size: 11 residues. CDR3 nucleotides: TGTGCCAGCAGTATTGGAGAGACCCAGTACTTC. Its protein is CASSIGETQYF.

This chain links TRBV5-1 with TRBJ2-7; a possible D gene is TRBD1 (5 bases). Germline lookup yields CDR1 SGHRS and CDR2 YFSETQ. The CDR3 covers 14 residues. V lost 0 bases to trimming and J lost 5 bases, with 12 bases between them. In nucleotides, the CDR3 is TGCGCCAGCAGCTTGGCCGCTCAGGGCCACGAGCAGTACTTC. Residues: CASSLAAQGHEQYF.

CDR3 DNA: TGTGCCAGCTCACCAGGGACTAACTATGGCTACACCTTC. Translated: CASSPGTNYGYTF. V is TRBV18 and J is TRBJ1-2; no firm D call. Between the trimmed V and J ends, which lost 2 bases and 0 bases, there was a span of 4 bases. The CDR3 is 13 amino acids. Per germline, CDR1 KGHSH and CDR2 LQKENI.

V gene TRBV5-1 combines with J gene TRBJ2-3, with 10 bases lining up with TRBD2. The V and J ends lost 1 base and 0 bases, in that order; junction bases with no gene match: 8. Germline V CDR1 and CDR2: SGHRS, YFSETQ. The length of the CDR3 is 18 residues. CDR3 bases: TGCGCCAGCAGCTTGCGACTAGCGGGCGCACCTAGCACAGATACGCAGTATTTT. Translation: CASSLRLAGAPSTDTQYF.

V usage is TRBV11-3 and J usage is TRBJ2-3; 7 positions match TRBD2. The J segment lost 5 bases and the V segment lost 5 bases, leaving 10 bases of the junction unmatched. Germline V lookup: CDR1 SGHNT, CDR2 YENEEA. The CDR3 runs to 15 residues. This CDR3 reads CASSPRLGEGDTQYF. The CDR3 DNA follows: TGTGCCAGCAGCCCCCGACTCGGGGAGGGAGATACGCAGTATTTT.

The J gene is TRBJ2-4, the V gene TRBV9, with a weak D call TRBD2 (5 bases). The CDR3 spans 15 residues. CDR1 is SGDLS and CDR2 is YYNGEE in the germline V gene. V lost 0 bases to trimming and J lost 5 bases, with 12 bases between them. This CDR3 reads CASSVVGSTQNIQYF. Here the CDR3 DNA reads TGTGCCAGCAGCGTAGTGGGGAGTACTCAAAACATTCAGTACTTC.

V is TRBV11-1 and J is TRBJ2-5; D gene ambiguous. CDR1 is SGHAT, CDR2 FQDESV, per germline (reference sequence). Deletions cut 1 base from V and 9 bases from J, with 12 bases between. The CDR3 covers 13 residues. CDR3 DNA: TGTGCCAGCAGCTTAGACCGGTCTCGGGCCCAGTACTTC. Amino acids: CASSLDRSRAQYF.

V usage is TRBV7-9 and J usage is TRBJ2-5; possibly TRBD2 for D (7 bases). V gave up 2 bases and J gave up 7 bases, with 17 bases separating them. The CDR3 spans 15 residues. Germline V lookup: CDR1 SEHNR, CDR2 FQNEAQ (reference sequence). This chain's CDR3 is CASSLSSGGWGTQYF. CDR3 bases: TGTGCCAGCAGCTTAAGTTCGGGGGGCTGGGGGACCCAGTACTTC.